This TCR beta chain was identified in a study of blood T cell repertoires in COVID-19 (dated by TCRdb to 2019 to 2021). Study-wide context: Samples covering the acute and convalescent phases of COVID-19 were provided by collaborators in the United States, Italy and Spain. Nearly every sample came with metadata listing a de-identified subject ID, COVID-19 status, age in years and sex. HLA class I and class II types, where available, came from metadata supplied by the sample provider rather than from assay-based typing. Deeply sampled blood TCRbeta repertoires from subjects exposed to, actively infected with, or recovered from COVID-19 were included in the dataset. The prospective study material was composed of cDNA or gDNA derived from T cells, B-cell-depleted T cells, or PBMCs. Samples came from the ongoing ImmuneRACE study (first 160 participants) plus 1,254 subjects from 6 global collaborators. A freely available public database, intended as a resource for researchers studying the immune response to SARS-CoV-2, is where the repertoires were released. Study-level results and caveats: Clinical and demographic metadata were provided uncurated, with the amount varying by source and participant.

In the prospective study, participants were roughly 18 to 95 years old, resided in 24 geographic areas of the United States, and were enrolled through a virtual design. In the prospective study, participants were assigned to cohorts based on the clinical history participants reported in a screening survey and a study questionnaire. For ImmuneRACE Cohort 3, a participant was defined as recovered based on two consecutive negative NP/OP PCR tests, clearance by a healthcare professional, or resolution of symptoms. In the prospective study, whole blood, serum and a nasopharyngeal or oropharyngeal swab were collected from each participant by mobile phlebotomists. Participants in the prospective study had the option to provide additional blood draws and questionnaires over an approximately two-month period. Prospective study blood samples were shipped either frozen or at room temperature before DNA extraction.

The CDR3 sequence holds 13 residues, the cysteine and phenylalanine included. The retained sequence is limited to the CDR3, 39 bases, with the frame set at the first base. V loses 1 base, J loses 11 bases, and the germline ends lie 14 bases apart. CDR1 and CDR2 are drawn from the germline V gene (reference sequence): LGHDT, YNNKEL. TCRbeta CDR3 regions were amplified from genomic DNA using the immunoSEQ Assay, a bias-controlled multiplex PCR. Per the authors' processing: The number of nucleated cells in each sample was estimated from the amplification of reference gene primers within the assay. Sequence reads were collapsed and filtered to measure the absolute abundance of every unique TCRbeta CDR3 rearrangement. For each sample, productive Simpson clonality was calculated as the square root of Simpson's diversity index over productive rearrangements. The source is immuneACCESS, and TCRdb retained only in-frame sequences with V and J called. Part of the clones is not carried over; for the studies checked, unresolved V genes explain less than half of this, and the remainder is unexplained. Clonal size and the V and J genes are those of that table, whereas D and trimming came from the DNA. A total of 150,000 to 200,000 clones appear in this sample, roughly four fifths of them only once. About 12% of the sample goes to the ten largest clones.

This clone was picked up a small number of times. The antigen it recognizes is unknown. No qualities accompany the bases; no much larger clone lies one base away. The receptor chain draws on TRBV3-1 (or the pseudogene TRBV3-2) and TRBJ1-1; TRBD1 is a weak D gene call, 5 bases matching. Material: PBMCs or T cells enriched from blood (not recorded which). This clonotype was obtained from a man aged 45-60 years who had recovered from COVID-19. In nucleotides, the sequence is TGTGCCAGCAGCCAAGTAGGGGCCGTCAGGGCTTTCTTT. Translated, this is CASSQVGAVRAFF.